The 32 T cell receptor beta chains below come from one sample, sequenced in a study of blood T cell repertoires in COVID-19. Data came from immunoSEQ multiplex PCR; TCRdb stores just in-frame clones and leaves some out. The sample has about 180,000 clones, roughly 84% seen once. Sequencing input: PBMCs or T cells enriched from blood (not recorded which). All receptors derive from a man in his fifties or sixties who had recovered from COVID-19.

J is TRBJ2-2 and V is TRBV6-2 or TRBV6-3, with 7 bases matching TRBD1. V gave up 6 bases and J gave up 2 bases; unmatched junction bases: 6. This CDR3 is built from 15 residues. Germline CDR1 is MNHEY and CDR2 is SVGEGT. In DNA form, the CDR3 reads TGTGCCAGCAGCTCTAGGGGGCCCAACACCGGGGAGCTGTTTTTT. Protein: CASSSRGPNTGELFF.

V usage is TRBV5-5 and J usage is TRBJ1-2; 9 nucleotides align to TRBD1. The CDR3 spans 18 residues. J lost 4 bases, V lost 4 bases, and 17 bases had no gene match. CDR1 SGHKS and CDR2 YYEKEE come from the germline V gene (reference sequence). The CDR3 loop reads CASSLSGTGRRGIYGYTF. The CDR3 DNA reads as TGTGCCAGCAGCCTATCGGGGACAGGGAGGCGCGGAATCTATGGCTACACCTTC.

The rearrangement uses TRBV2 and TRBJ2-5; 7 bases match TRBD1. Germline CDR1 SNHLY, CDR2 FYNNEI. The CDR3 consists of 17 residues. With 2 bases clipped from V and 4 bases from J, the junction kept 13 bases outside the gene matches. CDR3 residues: CASSESERGLLGETQYF. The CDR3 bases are TGTGCCAGCAGTGAAAGTGAGAGGGGGCTCCTGGGAGAGACCCAGTACTTC. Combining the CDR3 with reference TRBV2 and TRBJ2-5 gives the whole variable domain EPEVTQTPSHQVTQMGQEVILRCVPISNHLYFYWYRQILGQKVEFLVSFYNNEISEKSEIFDDQFSVERPDGSNFTLKIRSTKLEDSAMYFCASSESERGLLGETQYFGPGTRLLVL.

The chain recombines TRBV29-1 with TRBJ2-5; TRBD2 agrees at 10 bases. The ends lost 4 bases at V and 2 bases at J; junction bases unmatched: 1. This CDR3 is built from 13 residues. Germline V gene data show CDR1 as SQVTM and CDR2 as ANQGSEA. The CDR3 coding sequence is TGCAGCGTTGGGACTAGCGGACAAGAGACCCAGTACTTC. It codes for CSVGTSGQETQYF.

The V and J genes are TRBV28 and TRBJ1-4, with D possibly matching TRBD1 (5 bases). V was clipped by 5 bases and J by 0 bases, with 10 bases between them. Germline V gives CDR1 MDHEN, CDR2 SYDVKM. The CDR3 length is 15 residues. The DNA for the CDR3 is TGTGCCAGCAGTCCATCGGGGGCAACTAATGAAAAACTGTTTTTT. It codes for CASSPSGATNEKLFF.

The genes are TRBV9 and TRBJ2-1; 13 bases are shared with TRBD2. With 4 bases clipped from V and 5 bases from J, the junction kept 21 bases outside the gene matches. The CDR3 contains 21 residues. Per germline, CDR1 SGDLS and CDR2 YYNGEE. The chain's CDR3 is CASSFSTGTSGNPFINNEQFF. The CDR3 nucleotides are TGTGCCAGCAGCTTCAGCACCGGGACTAGCGGGAACCCGTTTATCAACAATGAGCAGTTCTTC. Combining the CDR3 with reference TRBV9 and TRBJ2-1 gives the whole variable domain DSGVTQTPKHLITATGQRVTLRCSPRSGDLSVYWYQQSLDQGLQFLIQYYNGEERAKGNILERFSAQQFPDLHSELNLSSLELGDSALYFCASSFSTGTSGNPFINNEQFFGPGTRLTVL.

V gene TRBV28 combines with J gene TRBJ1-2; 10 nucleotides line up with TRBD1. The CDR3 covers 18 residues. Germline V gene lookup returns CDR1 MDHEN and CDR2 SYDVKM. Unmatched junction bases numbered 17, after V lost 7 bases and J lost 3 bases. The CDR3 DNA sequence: TGTGCCAGCAATTATGGGCGGGGACAGGGGAACACTTACTATGGCTACACCTTC. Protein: CASNYGRGQGNTYYGYTF.

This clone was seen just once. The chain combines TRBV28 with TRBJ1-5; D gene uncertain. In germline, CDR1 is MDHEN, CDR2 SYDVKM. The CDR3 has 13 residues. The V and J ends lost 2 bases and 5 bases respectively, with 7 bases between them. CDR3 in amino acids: CASSLRPDQPQHF. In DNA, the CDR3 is TGTGCCAGCAGTTTACGCCCGGATCAGCCCCAGCATTTT.

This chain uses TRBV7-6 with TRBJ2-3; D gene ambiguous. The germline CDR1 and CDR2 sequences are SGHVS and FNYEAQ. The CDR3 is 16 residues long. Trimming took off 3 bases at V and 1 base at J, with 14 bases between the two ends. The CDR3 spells CASSFSSSLRTDTQYF. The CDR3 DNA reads TGTGCCAGCAGCTTCTCCTCCTCCCTCCGCACAGATACGCAGTATTTT.

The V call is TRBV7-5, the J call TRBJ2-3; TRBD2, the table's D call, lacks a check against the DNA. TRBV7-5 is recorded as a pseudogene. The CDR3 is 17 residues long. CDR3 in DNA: TGTGCCAGAAGCTTAAGGGGGGCTAGCGGGAGTCCGGATACGCAGTATTTT. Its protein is CARSLRGASGSPDTQYF.

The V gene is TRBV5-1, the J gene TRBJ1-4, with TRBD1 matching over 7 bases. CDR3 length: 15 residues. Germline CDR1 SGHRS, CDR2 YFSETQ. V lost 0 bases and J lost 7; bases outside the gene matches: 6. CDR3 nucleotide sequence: TGCGCCAGCAGCTTGGGGGGACAGCCGACTGAAAAACTGTTTTTT. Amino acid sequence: CASSLGGQPTEKLFF.

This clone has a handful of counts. CDR3 amino acids: CASSLTGERYNEQFF. CDR3 nucleotides: TGTGCCAGCAGCTTAACAGGTGAAAGATACAATGAGCAGTTCTTC. The chain carries TRBV5-8 and TRBJ2-1; a weak D match, TRBD1 (5 bases). The CDR3 extends over 15 amino acids. V shed 2 bases and J shed 4 bases, with 13 bases lying between them. Germline-derived CDR1 and CDR2 are SGHTS and YDEGEE.

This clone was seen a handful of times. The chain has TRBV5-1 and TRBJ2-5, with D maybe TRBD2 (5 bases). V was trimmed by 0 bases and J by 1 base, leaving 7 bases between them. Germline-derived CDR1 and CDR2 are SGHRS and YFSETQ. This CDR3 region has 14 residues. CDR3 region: CASSLGRTQETQYF. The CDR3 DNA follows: TGCGCCAGCAGCTTGGGGAGGACCCAAGAGACCCAGTACTTC.

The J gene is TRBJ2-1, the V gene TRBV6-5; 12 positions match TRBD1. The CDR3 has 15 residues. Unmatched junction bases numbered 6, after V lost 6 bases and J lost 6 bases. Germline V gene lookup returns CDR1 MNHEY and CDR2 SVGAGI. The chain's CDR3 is CASRLGTGGINEQFF. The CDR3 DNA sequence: TGTGCCAGCAGATTAGGGACAGGGGGCATCAATGAGCAGTTCTTC.

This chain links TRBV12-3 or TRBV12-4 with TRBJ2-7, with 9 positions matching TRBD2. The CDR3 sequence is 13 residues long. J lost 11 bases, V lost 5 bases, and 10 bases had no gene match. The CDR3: CASSPHGLATEYF. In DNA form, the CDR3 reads TGTGCCAGCAGTCCACACGGACTAGCGACCGAGTACTTC.

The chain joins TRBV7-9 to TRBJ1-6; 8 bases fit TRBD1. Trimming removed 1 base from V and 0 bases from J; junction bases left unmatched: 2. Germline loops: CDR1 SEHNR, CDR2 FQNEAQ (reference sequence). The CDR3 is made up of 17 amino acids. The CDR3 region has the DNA TGTGCCAGCAGCTTAGGGACAGGGAGCTCCTATAATTCACCCCTCCACTTT. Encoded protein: CASSLGTGSSYNSPLHF. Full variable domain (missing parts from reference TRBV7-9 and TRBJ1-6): DTGVSQNPRHKITKRGQNVTFRCDPISEHNRLYWYRQTLGQGPEFLTYFQNEAQLEKSRLLSDRFSAERPKGSFSTLEIQRTEQGDSAMYLCASSLGTGSSYNSPLHFGNGTRLTVT.

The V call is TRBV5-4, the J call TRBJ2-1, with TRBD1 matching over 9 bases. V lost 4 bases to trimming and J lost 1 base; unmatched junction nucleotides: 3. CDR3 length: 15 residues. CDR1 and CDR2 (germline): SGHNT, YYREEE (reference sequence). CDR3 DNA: TGTGCCAGCAGCCCGGGACAGGGATCCTACAATGAGCAGTTCTTC. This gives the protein CASSPGQGSYNEQFF.

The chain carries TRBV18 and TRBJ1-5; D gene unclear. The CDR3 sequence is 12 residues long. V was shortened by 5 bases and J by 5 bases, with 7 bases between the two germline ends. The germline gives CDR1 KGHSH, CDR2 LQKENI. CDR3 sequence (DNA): TGTGCCAGCTCAGACGAGGATCAGCCCCAGCATTTT. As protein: CASSDEDQPQHF.

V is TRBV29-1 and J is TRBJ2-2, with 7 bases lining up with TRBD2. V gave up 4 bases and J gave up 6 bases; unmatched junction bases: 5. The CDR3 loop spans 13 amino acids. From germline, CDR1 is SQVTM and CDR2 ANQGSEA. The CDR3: CSVVGGGAGELFF. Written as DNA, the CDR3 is TGCAGCGTTGTTGGGGGAGGGGCCGGGGAGCTGTTTTTT.

The CDR3 spells CASSQDHGQGRYGYTF. The CDR3 nucleotides are TGTGCCAGCAGCCAAGATCACGGACAGGGTCGTTATGGCTACACCTTC. The chain links TRBV3-1 (or the pseudogene TRBV3-2) to TRBJ1-2; 8 bases fit TRBD1. Germline CDR1 LGHDT, CDR2 YNNKEL (reference sequence). The CDR3 runs to 16 residues. V was pared by 0 bases and J by 5 bases, with 8 bases of the junction left unmatched.

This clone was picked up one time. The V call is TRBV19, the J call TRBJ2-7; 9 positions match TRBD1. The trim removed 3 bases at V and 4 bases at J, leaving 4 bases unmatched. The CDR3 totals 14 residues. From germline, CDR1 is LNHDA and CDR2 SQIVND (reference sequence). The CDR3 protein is CASSIPGTGYEQYF. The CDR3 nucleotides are TGTGCCAGTAGTATCCCCGGGACAGGGTACGAGCAGTACTTC.

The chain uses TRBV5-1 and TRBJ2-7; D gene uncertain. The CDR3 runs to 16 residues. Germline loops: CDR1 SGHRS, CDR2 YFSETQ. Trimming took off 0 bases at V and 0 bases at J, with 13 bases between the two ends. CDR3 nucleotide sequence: TGCGCCAGCAGCTTGGGACCACAGACGACCTCCTACGAGCAGTACTTC. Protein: CASSLGPQTTSYEQYF.

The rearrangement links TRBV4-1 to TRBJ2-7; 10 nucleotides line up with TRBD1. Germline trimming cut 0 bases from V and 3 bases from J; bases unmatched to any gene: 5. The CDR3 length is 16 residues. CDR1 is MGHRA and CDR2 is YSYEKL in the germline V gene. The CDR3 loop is CASSQEGQGVVYEQYF. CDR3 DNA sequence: TGCGCCAGCAGCCAAGAAGGACAGGGGGTGGTCTACGAGCAGTACTTC.

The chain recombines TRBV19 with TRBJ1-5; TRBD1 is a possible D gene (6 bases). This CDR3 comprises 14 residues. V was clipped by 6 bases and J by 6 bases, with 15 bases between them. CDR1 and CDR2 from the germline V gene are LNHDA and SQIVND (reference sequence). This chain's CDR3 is CASRPGQLGQPQHF. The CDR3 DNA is TGTGCCAGTAGGCCTGGACAGCTCGGTCAGCCCCAGCATTTT.

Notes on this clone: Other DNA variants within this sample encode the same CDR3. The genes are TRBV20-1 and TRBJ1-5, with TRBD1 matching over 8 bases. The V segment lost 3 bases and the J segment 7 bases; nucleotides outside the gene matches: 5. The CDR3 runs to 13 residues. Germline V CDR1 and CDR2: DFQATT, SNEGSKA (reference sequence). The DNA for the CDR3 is TGCAGTGCTAGTGGACAGGGATACCAGCCCCAGCATTTT. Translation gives CSASGQGYQPQHF.

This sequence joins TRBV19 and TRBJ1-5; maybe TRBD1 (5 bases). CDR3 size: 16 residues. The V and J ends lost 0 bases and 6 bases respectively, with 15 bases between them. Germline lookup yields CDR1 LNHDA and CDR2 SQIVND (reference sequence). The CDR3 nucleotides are TGTGCCAGTAGTATAGAGGCGGGGCAGGTCGGTCAGCCCCAGCATTTT. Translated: CASSIEAGQVGQPQHF.

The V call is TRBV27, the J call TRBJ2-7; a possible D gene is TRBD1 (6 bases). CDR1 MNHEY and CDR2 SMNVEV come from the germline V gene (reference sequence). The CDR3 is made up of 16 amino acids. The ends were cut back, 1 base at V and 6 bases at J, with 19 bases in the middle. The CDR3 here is CASSLWGRGRITEQYF. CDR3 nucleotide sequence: TGTGCCAGCAGTTTATGGGGCAGGGGTAGGATTACCGAGCAGTACTTC.

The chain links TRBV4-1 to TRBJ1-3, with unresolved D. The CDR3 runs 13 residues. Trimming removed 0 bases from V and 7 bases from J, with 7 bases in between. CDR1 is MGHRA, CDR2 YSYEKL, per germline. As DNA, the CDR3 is TGCGCCAGCAGCCAAGAAGGAGGGAACACCATATATTTT. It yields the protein CASSQEGGNTIYF.

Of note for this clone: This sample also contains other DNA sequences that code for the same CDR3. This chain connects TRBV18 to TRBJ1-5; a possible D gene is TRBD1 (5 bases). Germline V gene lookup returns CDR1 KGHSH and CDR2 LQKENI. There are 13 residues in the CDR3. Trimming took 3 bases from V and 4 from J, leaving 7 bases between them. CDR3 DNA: TGTGCCAGCTCACCCGACAGAAATCAGCCCCAGCATTTT. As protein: CASSPDRNQPQHF.

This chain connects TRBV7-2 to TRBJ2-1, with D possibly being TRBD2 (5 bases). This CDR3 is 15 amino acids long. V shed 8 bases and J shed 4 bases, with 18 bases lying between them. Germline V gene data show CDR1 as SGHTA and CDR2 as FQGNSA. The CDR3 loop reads CASHSDGGSYNEQFF. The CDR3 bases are TGTGCCAGCCACTCCGACGGAGGATCATACAATGAGCAGTTCTTC.

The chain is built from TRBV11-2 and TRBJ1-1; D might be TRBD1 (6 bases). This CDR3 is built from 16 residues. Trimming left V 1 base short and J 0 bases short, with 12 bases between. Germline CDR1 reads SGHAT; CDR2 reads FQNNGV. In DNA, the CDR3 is TGTGCCAGCAGCTTAGGGGGGCCAGGGGTGAACACTGAAGCTTTCTTT. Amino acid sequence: CASSLGGPGVNTEAFF.

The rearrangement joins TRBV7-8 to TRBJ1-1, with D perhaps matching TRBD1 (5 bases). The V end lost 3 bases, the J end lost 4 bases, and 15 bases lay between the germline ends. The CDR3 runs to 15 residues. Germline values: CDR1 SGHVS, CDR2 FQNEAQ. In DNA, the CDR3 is TGTGCCAGCAGCTTGCCCCAGGGTTGGGGCACTGAAGCTTTCTTT. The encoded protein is CASSLPQGWGTEAFF. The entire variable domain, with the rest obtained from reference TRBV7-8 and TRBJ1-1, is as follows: GAGVSQSPRYKVAKRGQDVALRCDPISGHVSLFWYQQALGQGPEFLTYFQNEAQLDKSGLPSDRFFAERPEGSVSTLKIQRTQQEDSAVYLCASSLPQGWGTEAFFGQGTRLTVV.